This T cell receptor (beta chain) was captured in a study of blood T cell repertoires in COVID-19. Some clones are missing from TCRdb's copy, which holds only in-frame ones; the method was immunoSEQ multiplex PCR. The table records approximately 82,000 clones, 83% of them present only once. The V end lost 4 bases, the J end lost 3 bases, and 19 bases lay between the germline ends. The V gene's germline CDR1 is SGHDT and CDR2 YYEEEE. The CDR3 loop spans 16 amino acids. The chain carries TRBV5-6 and TRBJ1-2; D not resolved. This TCR was sampled from a woman aged 55-69 years with acute or convalescent COVID-19. Input material: peripheral blood. CDR3 in amino acids: CASSGIREAEDYGYTF. In DNA form, the CDR3 reads TGTGCCAGCAGCGGCATCCGGGAAGCGGAAGACTATGGCTACACCTTC.